These 23 T cell receptor beta chains were sequenced from one sample in a study of cytomegalovirus exposure and HLA in healthy donors. Both 60 Vbeta primers and 13 Jbeta primers went into the PCR. TCRdb's table, derived via immunoSEQ multiplex PCR, lists solely in-frame clones and lacks some. The repertoire holds 100,000 to 150,000 clones, with roughly 78% as singletons. Sequenced material: PBMCs. The receptors were gathered from a man in his forties in good health and CMV-seronegative.

V and J are TRBV28 and TRBJ2-1; 9 nucleotides match TRBD1. This CDR3 comprises 16 residues. Germline trimming cut 4 bases from V and 9 bases from J; bases unmatched to any gene: 13. Germline lookup yields CDR1 MDHEN and CDR2 SYDVKM. The CDR3 DNA follows: TGTGCCAGCAGTTCACCCTCGGGACAGGGCACAGGTGAGCAGTTCTTC. It encodes CASSSPSGQGTGEQFF. The whole variable domain, filled in from reference TRBV28 and TRBJ2-1, reads DVKVTQSSRYLVKRTGEKVFLECVQDMDHENMFWYRQDPGLGLRLIYFSYDVKMKEKGDIPEGYSVSREKKERFSLILESASTNQTSMYLCASSSPSGQGTGEQFFGPGTRLTVL.

The V and J genes are TRBV18 and TRBJ2-7, with 7 bases aligning to TRBD1. The CDR3 runs to 14 residues. Germline lookup yields CDR1 KGHSH and CDR2 LQKENI. V was clipped by 0 bases and J by 2 bases; unmatched bases: 1. The CDR3 coding sequence is TGTGCCAGCTCACCACCGGACAGGACCTACGAGCAGTACTTC. Protein product: CASSPPDRTYEQYF.

V usage is TRBV6-5 and J usage is TRBJ2-1; D not certain. Trimming cost V 6 bases and J 3 bases, with 6 bases left between them. The germline gives CDR1 MNHEY, CDR2 SVGAGI. The CDR3 runs to 12 residues. The CDR3 region has the DNA TGTGCCAGCAGCGGCGGCTACAATGAGCAGTTCTTC. Translation: CASSGGYNEQFF.

V gene TRBV18 combines with J gene TRBJ2-7, with D perhaps matching TRBD2 (5 bases). V was trimmed by 0 bases and J by 4 bases, leaving 13 bases between them. CDR3 size: 15 residues. Per germline, CDR1 KGHSH and CDR2 LQKENI. The CDR3 DNA reads as TGTGCCAGCTCACCACCGGGAGTCCTAGGGTACGAGCAGTACTTC. It translates to CASSPPGVLGYEQYF. The variable domain in full, with the rest retrieved from reference TRBV18 and TRBJ2-7, is NAGVMQNPRHLVRRRGQEARLRCSPMKGHSHVYWYRQLPEEGLKFMVYLQKENIIDESGMPKERFSAEFPKEGPSILRIQQVVRGDSAAYFCASSPPGVLGYEQYFGPGTRLTVT.

V gene TRBV10-2 combines with J gene TRBJ1-2, with 9 bases fitting TRBD1. Germline CDR1 reads WSHSY; CDR2 reads SAAADI. This CDR3 region has 15 residues. The J segment lost 4 bases and the V segment lost 2 bases, leaving 5 bases of the junction unmatched. The CDR3 DNA follows: TGCGCCAGCAGTGAGCCGGGACAGGGTCCCTATGGCTACACCTTC. Protein: CASSEPGQGPYGYTF.

The rearrangement uses TRBV10-3 and TRBJ2-1; D perhaps matches TRBD1 (5 bases). The CDR3 extends over 16 amino acids. V lost 6 bases and J lost 6, with 21 bases in between. CDR1 and CDR2 (germline): ENHRY, SYGVKD. This CDR3 is CAIRASPDLQGNEQFF. CDR3 sequence (DNA): TGTGCCATCAGGGCCTCCCCGGACCTTCAGGGCAATGAGCAGTTCTTC.

The chain combines TRBV6-6 with TRBJ2-3; 7 bases align to TRBD2. This CDR3 region has 13 residues. Per germline, CDR1 MNHNY and CDR2 SVGAGI (reference sequence). Unmatched junction bases numbered 3, after V lost 0 bases and J lost 9 bases. CDR3 residues: CASSYSAGETQYF. The CDR3, as DNA: TGTGCCAGCAGTTACTCGGCGGGGGAGACGCAGTATTTT.

This clone was detected once. This chain uses TRBV2 with TRBJ1-2; 7 bases align to TRBD1. Unmatched junction bases numbered 9, after V lost 6 bases and J lost 5 bases. This CDR3 contains 14 residues. Germline loops: CDR1 SNHLY, CDR2 FYNNEI. The CDR3 region is CASRRDSKEYGYTF. CDR3 DNA: TGTGCCAGCAGGAGGGACAGTAAAGAATATGGCTACACCTTC. Combining the CDR3 with reference TRBV2 and TRBJ1-2 gives the whole variable domain EPEVTQTPSHQVTQMGQEVILRCVPISNHLYFYWYRQILGQKVEFLVSFYNNEISEKSEIFDDQFSVERPDGSNFTLKIRSTKLEDSAMYFCASRRDSKEYGYTFGSGTRLTVV.

The genes are TRBV15 and TRBJ2-3, with TRBD2 as a possible D gene (5 bases). Trimming stripped 3 bases from V and 3 bases from J, with 16 bases between. Germline V CDR1 and CDR2: LNHNV, YYDKDF (reference sequence). This CDR3 is built from 16 residues. CDR3 nucleotide sequence: TGTGCCACCAGCAGGTCTGTCGGGGTGGATACAGATACGCAGTATTTT. This translates into CATSRSVGVDTDTQYF.

This rearrangement joins TRBV7-8 to TRBJ2-5; 12 nucleotides agree with TRBD2. Germline V gene data show CDR1 as SGHVS and CDR2 as FQNEAQ. The CDR3 extends over 16 amino acids. The junction had 6 bases not matched to a gene; V was cut back by 5 bases and J by 2 bases. The CDR3 spells CASSRLLAGGQETQYF. The CDR3 bases are TGTGCCAGCAGCCGTCTACTAGCGGGGGGACAAGAGACCCAGTACTTC.

V is TRBV2 and J is TRBJ1-4; D is perhaps TRBD1 (6 bases). CDR1 is SNHLY, CDR2 FYNNEI, per germline. The ends were cut back, 5 bases at V and 7 bases at J, with 11 bases in the middle. The CDR3 extends over 13 amino acids. CDR3 sequence (DNA): TGTGCCAGCAGTAGGGGGAGTGGTGAAAAACTGTTTTTT. This sequence encodes CASSRGSGEKLFF.

CDR3 in DNA: TGTGCCGGGCAGCGGGAGTACGAGCAGTACTTC. Translating gives CAGQREYEQYF. The V gene is TRBV5-8, the J gene TRBJ2-7; TRBD2 agrees at 8 bases. The CDR3 totals 11 residues. J lost 4 bases, V lost 10 bases, and 4 bases had no gene match. The V gene's germline CDR1 is SGHTS and CDR2 YDEGEE.

The chain uses TRBV18 and TRBJ1-5; D is unresolved. CDR3 length equals 16 residues. Deletions cut 6 bases from V and 2 bases from J, with 17 bases between. The V gene's germline CDR1 is KGHSH and CDR2 LQKENI. CDR3 nucleotide sequence: TGTGCCAGCTCCCAAGCGGGCGGGGTGGGCAATCAGCCCCAGCATTTT. Its translation: CASSQAGGVGNQPQHF.

The rearrangement joins TRBV5-4 to TRBJ1-2, with 8 nucleotides matching TRBD1. V gave up 4 bases and J gave up 5 bases; unmatched junction bases: 7. In germline, CDR1 is SGHNT, CDR2 YYREEE (reference sequence). The CDR3 runs 14 residues. The CDR3 region is CASSPGQGVYGYTF. CDR3 nucleotides: TGTGCCAGCAGCCCTGGACAGGGAGTTTATGGCTACACCTTC.

This clone occurred once. The chain joins TRBV5-1 to TRBJ2-2; 8 bases fit TRBD2. Losses at the gene ends were 3 bases for V and 0 bases for J; bases not matched to a gene: 4. This CDR3 comprises 16 residues. Germline CDR1 reads SGHRS; CDR2 reads YFSETQ. The CDR3 is CASSSQAGANTGELFF. The CDR3 DNA is TGCGCCAGCAGCTCCCAAGCGGGAGCGAACACCGGGGAGCTGTTTTTT.

This chain links TRBV27 with TRBJ1-2, with TRBD1 identical over 8 bases. Per germline, CDR1 MNHEY and CDR2 SMNVEV (reference sequence). The V and J ends lost 6 bases and 4 bases, in that order; junction bases with no gene match: 7. The CDR3 spans 14 residues. The CDR3 reads CASRLDRGGYGYTF. The CDR3 DNA is TGTGCCAGCAGACTCGACAGGGGAGGCTATGGCTACACCTTC.

The chain recombines TRBV6-6 with TRBJ2-7; TRBD2 is a possible D gene (7 bases). The V gene lost 0 bases and the J gene lost 2 bases, with 8 bases spanning the gap. CDR1 and CDR2 from the germline V gene are MNHNY and SVGAGI (reference sequence). CDR3 length: 14 residues. The CDR3 region has the DNA TGTGCCAGCAGTTACTCCGGGGGGCCCTACGAGCAGTACTTC. Translated: CASSYSGGPYEQYF.

This clone was seen more than once but under ten times. This chain joins TRBV19 and TRBJ1-2; 8 bases agree with TRBD1. Germline CDR1 reads LNHDA; CDR2 reads SQIVND (reference sequence). The CDR3 loop spans 15 amino acids. The ends lost 5 bases at V and 3 bases at J; junction bases unmatched: 8. In nucleotides, the CDR3 is TGTGCCAGTAGTTCTAGGACAGGGCGACACTATGGCTACACCTTC. Protein product: CASSSRTGRHYGYTF.

The sample holds one count of this clone. In DNA, the CDR3 is TGTGCCAGCAGTTACAGGTCAGGGCCATCCGAGCAGTACTTC. This translates into CASSYRSGPSEQYF. The V gene is TRBV6-5, the J gene TRBJ2-7; weak D call: TRBD1 (5 bases). CDR1 MNHEY and CDR2 SVGAGI come from the germline V gene. The CDR3 loop spans 14 amino acids. V was shortened by 2 bases and J by 6 bases, with 14 bases between the two germline ends.

The chain carries TRBV28 and TRBJ1-5, with 7 bases fitting TRBD1. Trimming cost V 4 bases and J 5 bases; bases outside gene matches: 5. The CDR3 is made up of 14 amino acids. Germline V CDR1 and CDR2: MDHEN, SYDVKM. The CDR3: CASSSPQGDQPQHF. The CDR3 nucleotides read TGTGCCAGCAGTTCCCCCCAGGGGGATCAGCCCCAGCATTTT.

The genes are TRBV5-1 and TRBJ2-7; 10 positions agree with TRBD1. With 0 bases clipped from V and 4 bases from J, the junction kept 4 bases outside the gene matches. Looked up from germline, CDR1 is SGHRS and CDR2 is YFSETQ. This CDR3 spans 15 amino acids. The CDR3 DNA is TGCGCCAGCAGCTTGGCCAGGGACAGGGGATACGAGCAGTACTTC. It translates to CASSLARDRGYEQYF.

This sequence joins TRBV6-5 and TRBJ2-6, with a possible D match to TRBD1 (5 bases). Germline V gene data show CDR1 as MNHEY and CDR2 as SVGAGI. The CDR3 covers 15 residues. V gave up 6 bases and J gave up 4 bases, with 13 bases separating them. The CDR3 loop reads CASSGGAAGANVLTF. In nucleotides, the CDR3 is TGTGCCAGCAGCGGTGGGGCAGCCGGGGCCAACGTCCTGACTTTC.

In this sample, this clone turned up once. This chain joins TRBV2 and TRBJ2-5; 15 bases map to TRBD2. Germline V gene sequence: CDR1 SNHLY, CDR2 FYNNEI. The CDR3 spans 13 residues. CDR3 sequence: CARTSGRGETQYF. In nucleotides, the CDR3 is TGTGCAAGGACTAGCGGGAGGGGAGAGACCCAGTACTTC.